This T cell receptor beta chain was identified in a study of beta chain features in type 1 diabetes. Overall study findings and caveats: The question left open here concerned HLA type influencing TCRB rearrangement. TCRB CDR3s from Type 1 diabetes patients were moderately but significantly shorter in all four CD4+ subsets.

This clone has just a few counts. Its antigen is as yet unknown. Of the isolated RNA, all was reverse transcribed, and so the sequenced material was expressed TCRB transcripts. Deep immunoSEQ sequencing covered naive, central memory and regulatory T cell samples. Libraries were prepared by immunoSEQ multiplex PCR; TCRdb keeps only in-frame clonotypes and omits some of them. This sample carries about 660,000 clones, about 14% of them seen once, and the ten largest clones take 0.035% to 0.045%. This CDR3 has 14 amino acids. Germline loops: CDR1 MGHRA, CDR2 YSYEKL. The V and J ends lost 3 bases and 5 bases, in that order; junction bases with no gene match: 4. The purity of all sorted populations exceeded 95%.

Specimen: naive CD4+ T cells from blood. The receptor comes from a man aged 18 to 29 with type 1 diabetes. This sequence joins TRBV4-1 and TRBJ1-1, with TRBD1 matching over 9 bases. The CDR3 loop is CASSQGQGLTEAFF. CDR3 sequence (DNA): TGCGCCAGCAGCCAGGGACAGGGACTTACTGAAGCTTTCTTT.